This T cell receptor beta chain is from a study of T cell repertoires in cytomegalovirus infection. Study background: Selection of CMV epitopes for the study included recently identified HLA-C-restricted and well-studied HLA-B-restricted ones. Based on public TCR beta signatures, there were indications of CMV infection and of a matching HLA type. Study-wide findings and caveats: CMV carriers with the relevant HLA were identified by cumulative public TCR beta family frequency.

A word on this clonotype: The antigen remains unidentified.

TCRdb fed the reads into MiXCR, producing one record per CDR3 protein. This table has 450,000 to 550,000 distinct CDR3 sequences, 42% appearing once. Specimen: cultured PBMCs, collected from culture after CMV antigen stimulation. The TCR sequence derives from a human donor in good health (CMV status not recorded). Some clones in this sample may be carry-over from other donors' samples.

CDR3: CASSPGTAFGYTF. CDR3 DNA: TGTGCCAGCAGTCCCGGGACTGCCTTCGGCTACACCTTC. This chain connects TRBV6-5 to TRBJ1-2; tentatively, D is TRBD1 (5 bases). CDR1 and CDR2 (germline): MNHEY, SVGAGI. V was clipped by 5 bases and J by 8 bases, with 15 bases between them. CDR3 length equals 13 residues.